The clone carrying this T cell receptor beta chain has just a few counts. The antigen is not known. CDR1 and CDR2 from the germline V gene are SGHTA and FQGNSA. V lost 4 bases to trimming and J lost 0 bases, with 9 bases between them. The CDR3 spans 15 residues. The PCR employed 60 Vbeta primers together with 13 Jbeta primers. Profiled with immunoSEQ multiplex PCR; TCRdb holds only in-frame clones, not every one. The sample consists of 150,000 to 200,000 clones, roughly 80% of them appearing once. The sample is drawn from a study of cytomegalovirus exposure and HLA in healthy donors. Whole-study context: Of 300 to 500 genotyped donors, more than 70% clustered with self-reported Caucasian donors.

Overall study findings and caveats: Accurate prediction of most subjects' HLA-A and HLA-B alleles from TCR beta sequences was reported.

Sequences were obtained from PBMCs. The V gene is TRBV7-2, the J gene TRBJ1-4; D ambiguous. The sequence was collected from a female donor in good health and CMV-seronegative. CDR3 protein: CASSWSPATNEKLFF. The CDR3 nucleotides are TGTGCCAGCAGCTGGAGCCCCGCAACTAATGAAAAACTGTTTTTT.